The next 17 T cell receptor beta chains were all read from a single sample in a study of blood T cell repertoires in COVID-19. TCRdb keeps only in-frame clones here, not all; method: immunoSEQ multiplex PCR. Of 100,000 or so clones in the sample, roughly 85% were seen once. The specimen was peripheral blood. These receptors all come from a woman in her seventies with acute or convalescent COVID-19.

The rearrangement joins TRBV19 to TRBJ1-2; 7 bases map to TRBD1. Germline V CDR1 and CDR2: LNHDA, SQIVND (reference sequence). The ends lost 6 bases at V and 7 bases at J; junction bases unmatched: 5. The CDR3 is 12 residues long. CDR3 DNA: TGTGCCAGTAGCATAAACAGGGGTGGCTACACCTTC. It is translated as CASSINRGGYTF.

This chain joins TRBV18 and TRBJ1-2; 9 nucleotides match TRBD1. Trimming took 4 bases from V and 2 from J; bases not matched to a gene: 5. The CDR3 spans 15 residues. Germline-derived CDR1 and CDR2 are KGHSH and LQKENI. CDR3 coding DNA: TGTGCCAGCTCACAAACCGGACAGGGGAACTATGGCTACACCTTC. Translation gives CASSQTGQGNYGYTF.

V is TRBV7-3 and J is TRBJ2-1; 9 bases align to TRBD2. The CDR3 has 17 residues. Losses at the gene ends were 5 bases for V and 2 bases for J; bases not matched to a gene: 10. The germline CDR1 and CDR2 sequences are SGHTA and FQGTGA. The CDR3 reads CASSPQAAGGPYNEQFF. Here the CDR3 DNA reads TGTGCCAGCAGCCCTCAGGCTGCGGGGGGGCCCTACAATGAGCAGTTCTTC.

V gene TRBV6-5 combines with J gene TRBJ2-1, with D maybe TRBD1 (7 bases). V lost 10 bases, J lost 7 bases, and 17 bases lay in between. CDR1 MNHEY and CDR2 SVGAGI come from the germline V gene. The CDR3 loop spans 13 amino acids. The CDR3 DNA reads TGTGCCACAACAGGGGAGGTTTGGAATGAGCAGTTCTTC. It translates to CATTGEVWNEQFF.

The rearrangement links TRBV5-8 to TRBJ2-3; TRBD1 might be the D (6 bases). Trimming took off 4 bases at V and 0 bases at J, with 15 bases between the two ends. The CDR3 runs to 16 residues. Per the germline V gene, CDR1 is SGHTS and CDR2 is YDEGEE. The CDR3 protein is CASSKRTVPSTDTQYF. The DNA for the CDR3 is TGTGCCAGCAGCAAACGGACAGTCCCTAGCACAGATACGCAGTATTTT. Combining the CDR3 with reference TRBV5-8 and TRBJ2-3 gives the whole variable domain EAGVTQSPTHLIKTRGQQATLRCSPISGHTSVYWYQQALGLGLQFLLWYDEGEERNRGNFPPRFSGRQFPNYSSELNVNALELEDSALYLCASSKRTVPSTDTQYFGPGTRLTVL.

The genes are TRBV5-1 and TRBJ2-5; 9 bases are a match to TRBD2. The CDR3 covers 18 residues. Trimming removed 0 bases from V and 3 bases from J; junction bases left unmatched: 12. Germline assignment: CDR1 SGHRS and CDR2 YFSETQ. The CDR3, as DNA: TGCGCCAGCAGCTTGGAAGGGTCCATAGCGGGGGTTGAAGAGACCCAGTACTTC. Translation: CASSLEGSIAGVEETQYF.

In its sample, this clone was seen a few times. The rearrangement uses TRBV15 and TRBJ1-2; D remains ambiguous. Germline V CDR1 and CDR2: LNHNV, YYDKDF (reference sequence). Trimming stripped 1 base from V and 4 bases from J, with 13 bases between. The CDR3 is made up of 15 amino acids. CDR3 protein: CATSRAMSRSYGYTF. CDR3 nucleotides: TGTGCCACCAGCAGAGCAATGTCACGGTCCTATGGCTACACCTTC.

The rearrangement joins TRBV18 to TRBJ2-1; TRBD2 matches 14 bases. The CDR3 runs to 16 residues. In germline, CDR1 is KGHSH, CDR2 LQKENI. Trimming removed 0 bases from V and 6 bases from J; junction bases left unmatched: 1. The CDR3 DNA is TGTGCCAGCTCACCACCGGGGACTAGCGGGGGCAATGAGCAGTTCTTC. It translates to CASSPPGTSGGNEQFF.

Regarding this clone: One end of the junction fails to match germline, which may point to a read error. The J gene is TRBJ1-4, the V gene TRBV9; D remains unclear. CDR3 size: 14 residues. In germline, CDR1 is SGDLS, CDR2 YYNGEE. The CDR3 DNA is TGTGCCAGCAGCGTAGGAAGTACTAAAGAAAAACTGTTTTTT. Protein product: CASSVGSTKEKLFF.

The DNA of the CDR3 is TGTGCCAGCAGCTTAGGTCCGGACAGGGGTGGGAGCTACACCTTC. Protein sequence: CASSLGPDRGGSYTF. This sequence joins TRBV7-2 and TRBJ1-2; 9 bases are a match to TRBD1. Germline V gene sequence: CDR1 SGHTA, CDR2 FQGNSA. With 1 base clipped from V and 9 bases from J, the junction kept 9 bases outside the gene matches. This CDR3 is built from 15 residues. The whole variable domain, remainder taken from reference TRBV7-2 and TRBJ1-2, is GAGVSQSPSNKVTEKGKDVELRCDPISGHTALYWYRQSLGQGLEFLIYFQGNSAPDKSGLPSDRFSAERTGGSVSTLTIQRTQQEDSAVYLCASSLGPDRGGSYTFGSGTRLTVV.

This clone was counted only a few times. This chain uses TRBV4-1 with TRBJ2-7, with 7 bases lining up with TRBD1. This CDR3 spans 17 amino acids. The V and J ends lost 4 bases and 6 bases, in that order; junction bases with no gene match: 18. Germline V CDR1 and CDR2: MGHRA, YSYEKL. As DNA, the CDR3 is TGCGCCAGCAGCCGAGACACCGGGACAGATTACTTCGGCGAGCAGTACGTC. Translating gives CASSRDTGTDYFGEQYV.

This chain joins TRBV19 and TRBJ1-5; possibly TRBD1 for D (6 bases). CDR3 length: 15 amino acids. V lost 4 bases and J lost 0, with 10 bases in between. The germline V gene encodes CDR1 LNHDA and CDR2 SQIVND (reference sequence). The CDR3: CASSTTGTSNQPQHF. In nucleotides, the CDR3 is TGTGCCAGTAGTACAACAGGGACTAGCAATCAGCCCCAGCATTTT.

Here the CDR3 reads CASSNRDSLTEAFF. DNA of the CDR3: TGTGCCAGCAGTAACCGGGACAGTCTCACTGAAGCTTTCTTT. The chain has TRBV6-5 and TRBJ1-1; 7 nucleotides agree with TRBD1. Germline V CDR1 and CDR2: MNHEY, SVGAGI. V dropped 5 bases and J dropped 4; count of bases not matched to a gene: 7. The CDR3 covers 14 residues.

V and J are TRBV12-3 or TRBV12-4 and TRBJ1-2, with D uncertain. With 5 bases removed from V and 4 bases from J, the gap between germline ends came to 11 bases. The CDR3 consists of 13 residues. The DNA for the CDR3 is TGTGCCAGCAGTGCTCAGGTTAGCTATGGCTACACCTTC. It encodes CASSAQVSYGYTF.

This clone occurred once. The chain recombines TRBV7-2 with TRBJ2-3; a weak D match, TRBD2 (6 bases). The germline CDR1 and CDR2 sequences are SGHTA and FQGNSA. V was shortened by 5 bases and J by 10 bases, with 16 bases between the two germline ends. This CDR3 contains 13 residues. The CDR3 sequence is CASSPSGFAAQYF. DNA for the CDR3: TGTGCCAGCAGCCCGAGCGGGTTTGCGGCGCAGTATTTT.

This sequence joins TRBV11-2 and TRBJ2-1; D might be TRBD1 (6 bases). With 5 bases removed from V and 7 bases from J, the gap between germline ends came to 15 bases. This CDR3 has 14 amino acids. Germline V gene lookup returns CDR1 SGHAT and CDR2 FQNNGV. The DNA of the CDR3 is TGTGCCAGCAGCCCCCTTTACAGGGAAAATGAGCAGTTCTTC. It codes for CASSPLYRENEQFF.

This clone was seen only a few times. The gene calls are TRBV7-9 and TRBJ1-5; D call uncertain. Trimming removed 5 bases from V and 0 bases from J, with 5 bases in between. The CDR3 has 13 amino acids. The germline gives CDR1 SEHNR, CDR2 FQNEAQ (reference sequence). Here the CDR3 DNA reads TGTGCCAGCAGCCTAAATAGCAATCAGCCCCAGCATTTT. Translated, it gives CASSLNSNQPQHF. Filled out from reference TRBV7-9 and TRBJ1-5, the complete variable domain reads DTGVSQNPRHKITKRGQNVTFRCDPISEHNRLYWYRQTLGQGPEFLTYFQNEAQLEKSRLLSDRFSAERPKGSFSTLEIQRTEQGDSAMYLCASSLNSNQPQHFGDGTRLSIL.